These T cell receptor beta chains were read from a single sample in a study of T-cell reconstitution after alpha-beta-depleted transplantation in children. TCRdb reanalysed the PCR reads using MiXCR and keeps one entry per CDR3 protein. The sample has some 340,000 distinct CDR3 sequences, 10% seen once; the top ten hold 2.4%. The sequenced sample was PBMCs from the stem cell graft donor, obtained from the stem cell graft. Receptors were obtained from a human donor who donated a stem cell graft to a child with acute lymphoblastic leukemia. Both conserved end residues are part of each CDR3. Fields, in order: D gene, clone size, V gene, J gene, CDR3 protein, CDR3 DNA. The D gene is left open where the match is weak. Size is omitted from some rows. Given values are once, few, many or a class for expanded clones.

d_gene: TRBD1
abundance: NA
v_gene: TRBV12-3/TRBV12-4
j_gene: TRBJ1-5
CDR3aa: CASSHTGGIGHQPQHF
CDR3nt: TGTGCCAGCAGTCATACAGGGGGCATCGGCCATCAGCCCCAGCATTTT

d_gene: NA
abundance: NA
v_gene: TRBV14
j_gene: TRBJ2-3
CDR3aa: CASSQGRGSSTDTQYF
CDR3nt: TGTGCCAGCAGCCAAGGGCGGGGATCTAGCACAGATACGCAGTATTTT

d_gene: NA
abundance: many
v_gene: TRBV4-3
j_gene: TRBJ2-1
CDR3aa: CASSTAVLYYNEQFF
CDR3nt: TGCGCCAGCAGCACAGCGGTGCTATACTACAATGAGCAGTTCTTC

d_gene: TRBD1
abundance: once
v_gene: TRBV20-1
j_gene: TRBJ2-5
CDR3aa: CSATRDSQETQYF
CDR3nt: TGCAGTGCTACCCGGGACAGCCAAGAGACCCAGTACTTC

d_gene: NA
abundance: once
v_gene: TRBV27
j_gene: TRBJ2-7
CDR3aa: CASSFLGQPYEQYF
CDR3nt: TGTGCCAGCAGTTTTCTCGGACAGCCCTACGAGCAGTACTTC

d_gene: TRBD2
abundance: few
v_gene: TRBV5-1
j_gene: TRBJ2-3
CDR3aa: CASSLERGGGSTDTQYF
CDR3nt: TGCGCCAGCAGCTTGGAACGAGGCGGGGGTAGCACAGATACGCAGTATTTT

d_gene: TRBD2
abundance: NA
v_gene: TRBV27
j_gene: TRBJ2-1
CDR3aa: CASSSSLLAGIYNEQFF
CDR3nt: TGTGCCAGCAGTTCCTCATTACTAGCGGGAATCTACAATGAGCAGTTCTTC

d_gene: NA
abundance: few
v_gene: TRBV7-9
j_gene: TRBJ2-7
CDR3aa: CASSLNQYEQYF
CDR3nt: TGTGCCAGCAGCCTCAACCAATACGAGCAGTACTTC

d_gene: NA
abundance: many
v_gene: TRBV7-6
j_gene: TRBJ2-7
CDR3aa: CASSSLGSYEQYF
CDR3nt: TGTGCCAGCAGCTCCCTTGGCTCCTACGAGCAGTACTTC

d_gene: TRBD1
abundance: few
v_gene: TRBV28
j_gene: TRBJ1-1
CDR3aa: CASSYRGGRTEAFF
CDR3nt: TGTGCCAGCAGTTACAGGGGAGGTCGCACTGAAGCTTTCTTT

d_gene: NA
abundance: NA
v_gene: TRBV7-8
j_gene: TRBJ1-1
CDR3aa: CASSKGRRANTEAFF
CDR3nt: TGTGCCAGCAGCAAGGGCAGGCGGGCGAACACTGAAGCTTTCTTT

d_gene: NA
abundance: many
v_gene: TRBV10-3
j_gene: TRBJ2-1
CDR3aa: CAISEPQGFSSYNEQFF
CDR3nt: TGTGCCATCAGTGAGCCCCAAGGATTCAGCTCCTACAATGAGCAGTTCTTC

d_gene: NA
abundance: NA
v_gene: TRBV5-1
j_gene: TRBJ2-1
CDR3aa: CASSLGGNRYNEQFF
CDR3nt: TGCGCCAGCAGCTTGGGAGGGAATAGGTACAATGAGCAGTTCTTC

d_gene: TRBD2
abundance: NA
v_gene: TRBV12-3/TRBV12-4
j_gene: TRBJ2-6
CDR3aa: CASSLVSGLRLAGATGANVLTF
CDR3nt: TGTGCCAGCAGTTTAGTTAGCGGGCTGCGGCTAGCGGGAGCAACCGGGGCCAACGTCCTGACTTTC

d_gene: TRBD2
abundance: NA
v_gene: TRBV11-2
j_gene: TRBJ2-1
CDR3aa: CASSKRGLAGGFGNEQFF
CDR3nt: TGTGCCAGCAGTAAAAGAGGACTAGCGGGAGGTTTCGGGAATGAGCAGTTCTTC

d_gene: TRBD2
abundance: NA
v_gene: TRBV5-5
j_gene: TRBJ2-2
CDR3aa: CASNSLILAGNTGELFF
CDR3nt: TGTGCCAGCAACTCCCTGATCCTAGCGGGGAACACCGGGGAGCTGTTTTTT

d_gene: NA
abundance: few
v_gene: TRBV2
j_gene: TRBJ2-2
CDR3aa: CASSGPGGELFF
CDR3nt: TGTGCCAGCAGTGGCCCCGGCGGGGAGCTGTTTTTT

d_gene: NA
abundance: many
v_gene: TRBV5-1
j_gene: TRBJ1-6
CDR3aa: CASSLEQLQGYNSPLHF
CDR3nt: TGCGCCAGCAGCTTGGAACAGTTGCAGGGGTACAATTCACCCCTCCACTTT

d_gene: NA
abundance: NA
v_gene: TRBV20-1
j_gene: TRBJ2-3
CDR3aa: CSVQSAGFFTDTQYF
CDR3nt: TGCAGTGTTCAGTCGGCGGGTTTCTTCACAGATACGCAGTATTTT

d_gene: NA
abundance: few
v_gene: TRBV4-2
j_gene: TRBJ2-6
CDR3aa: CASSPLEQWFHLYGANVLTF
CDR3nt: TGTGCCAGCAGCCCGCTCGAACAGTGGTTTCACCTGTATGGGGCCAACGTCCTGACTTTC

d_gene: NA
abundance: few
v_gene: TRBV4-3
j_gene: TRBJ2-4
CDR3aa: CASSVGVPGNIQYF
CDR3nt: TGCGCCAGCAGCGTGGGAGTCCCGGGAAACATTCAGTACTTC

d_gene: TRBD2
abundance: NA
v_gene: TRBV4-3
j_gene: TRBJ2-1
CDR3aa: CASSHAKPGLADLRAEQFF
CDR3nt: TGCGCCAGCAGCCATGCAAAACCGGGACTAGCGGATCTTCGGGCTGAGCAGTTCTTC

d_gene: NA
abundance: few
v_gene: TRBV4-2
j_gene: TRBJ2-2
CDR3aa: CASSHDSSTGELFF
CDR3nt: TGTGCCAGCAGCCATGACTCGTCCACCGGGGAGCTGTTTTTT

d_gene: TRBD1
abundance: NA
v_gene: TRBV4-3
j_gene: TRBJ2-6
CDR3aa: CASSQVLGTGVSGANVLTF
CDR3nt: TGCGCCAGCAGCCAAGTTCTCGGGACAGGGGTATCTGGGGCCAACGTCCTGACTTTC

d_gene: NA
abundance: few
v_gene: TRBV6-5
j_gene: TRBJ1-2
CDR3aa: CASSYSALESYTF
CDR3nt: TGTGCCAGCAGTTACTCGGCCTTAGAGTCCTACACCTTC

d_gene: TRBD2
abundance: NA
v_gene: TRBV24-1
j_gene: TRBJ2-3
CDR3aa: CATSAGGPTDTQYF
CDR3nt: TGTGCCACCAGTGCGGGGGGACCGACAGATACGCAGTATTTT

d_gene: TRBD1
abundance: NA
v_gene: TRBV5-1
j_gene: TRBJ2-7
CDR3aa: CASSLAVTGKDEQYF
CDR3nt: TGCGCCAGCAGCTTGGCCGTGACAGGGAAGGACGAGCAGTACTTC

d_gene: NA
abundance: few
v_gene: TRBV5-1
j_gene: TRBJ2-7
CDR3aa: CASSWGNEQYF
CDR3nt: TGCGCCAGCAGCTGGGGGAACGAGCAGTACTTC

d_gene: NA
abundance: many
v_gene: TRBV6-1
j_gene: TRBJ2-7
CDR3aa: CASTVAESSYEQYF
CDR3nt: TGTGCCAGCACGGTGGCGGAAAGCTCCTACGAGCAGTACTTC

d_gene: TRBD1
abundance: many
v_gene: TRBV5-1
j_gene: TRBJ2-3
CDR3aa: CASSLSTGPTDTQYF
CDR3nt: TGCGCCAGCAGTTTATCGACAGGGCCCACAGATACGCAGTATTTT

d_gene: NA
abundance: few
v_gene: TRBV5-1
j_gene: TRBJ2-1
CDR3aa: CASSIHTGSYNEQFF
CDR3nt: TGCGCCAGCAGCATCCACACAGGGAGCTACAATGAGCAGTTCTTC

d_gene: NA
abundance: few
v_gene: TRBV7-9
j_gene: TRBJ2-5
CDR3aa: CASSLVALWETQYF
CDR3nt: TGTGCCAGCAGCTTGGTCGCGTTATGGGAGACCCAGTACTTC

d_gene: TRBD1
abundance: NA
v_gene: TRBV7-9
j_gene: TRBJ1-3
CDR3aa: CASSRTGRNTIYF
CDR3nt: TGTGCCAGCAGCAGGACAGGCAGAAACACCATATATTTT

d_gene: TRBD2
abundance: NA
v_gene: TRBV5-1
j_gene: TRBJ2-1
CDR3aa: CASSPTLAGGDQFF
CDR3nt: TGCGCCAGCAGCCCAACCCTAGCGGGAGGTGATCAGTTCTTC

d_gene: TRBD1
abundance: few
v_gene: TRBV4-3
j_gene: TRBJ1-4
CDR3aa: CASSQDAIRATGLSEKLFF
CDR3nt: TGCGCCAGCAGCCAAGATGCTATTCGAGCGACAGGGCTATCGGAAAAACTGTTTTTT

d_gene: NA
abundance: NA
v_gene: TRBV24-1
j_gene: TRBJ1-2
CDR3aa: CATSDLPESGAAYGYTF
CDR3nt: TGTGCCACCAGTGATTTGCCTGAGAGTGGGGCCGCCTATGGCTACACCTTC

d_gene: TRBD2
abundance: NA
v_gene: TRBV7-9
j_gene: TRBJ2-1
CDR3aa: CASSPSGGHEQFF
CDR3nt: TGTGCCAGCAGCCCGAGCGGGGGCCATGAGCAGTTCTTC

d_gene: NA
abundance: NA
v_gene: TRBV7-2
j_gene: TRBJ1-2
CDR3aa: CASSSDGDYGYTF
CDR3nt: TGTGCCAGCAGCTCAGACGGTGACTATGGCTACACCTTC

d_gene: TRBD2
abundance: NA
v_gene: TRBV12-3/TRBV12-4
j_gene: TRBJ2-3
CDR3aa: CASSPDAGGVGTDTQYF
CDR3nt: TGTGCCAGCAGTCCCGACGCGGGGGGGGTTGGCACAGATACGCAGTATTTT

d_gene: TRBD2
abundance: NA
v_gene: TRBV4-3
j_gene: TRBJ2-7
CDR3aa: CASSQESSGYEQYF
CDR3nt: TGCGCCAGCAGCCAAGAGTCTAGCGGGTACGAGCAGTACTTC

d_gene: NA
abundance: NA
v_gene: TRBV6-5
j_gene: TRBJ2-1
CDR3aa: CASNKYNEQFF
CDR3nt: TGTGCCAGCAACAAATACAATGAGCAGTTCTTC

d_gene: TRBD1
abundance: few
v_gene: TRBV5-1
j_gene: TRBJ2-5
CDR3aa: CASRPGQGNQETQYF
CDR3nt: TGCGCCAGCAGACCTGGACAGGGAAACCAAGAGACCCAGTACTTC

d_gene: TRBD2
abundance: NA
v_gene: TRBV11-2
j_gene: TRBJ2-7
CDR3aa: CASSSPQGGEQYF
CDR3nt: TGTGCCAGCAGTAGCCCGCAGGGAGGGGAGCAGTACTTC

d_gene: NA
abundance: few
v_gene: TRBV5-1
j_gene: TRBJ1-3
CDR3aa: CASSLGPGHPTTTSGNTIYF
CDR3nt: TGCGCCAGCAGCTTGGGGCCGGGACACCCAACTACCACCTCTGGAAACACCATATATTTT

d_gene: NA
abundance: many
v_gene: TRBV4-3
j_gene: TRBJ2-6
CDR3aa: CASSQGGSGSGANVLTF
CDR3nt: TGCGCCAGCAGCCAAGGGGGTAGCGGCTCTGGGGCCAACGTCCTGACTTTC

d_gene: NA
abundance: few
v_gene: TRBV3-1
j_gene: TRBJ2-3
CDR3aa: CASSPPPTGLAEGADTQYF
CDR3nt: TGTGCCAGCAGTCCTCCCCCAACAGGCCTAGCGGAGGGGGCAGATACGCAGTATTTT

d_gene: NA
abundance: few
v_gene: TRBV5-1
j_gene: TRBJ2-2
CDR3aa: CASSGILVSGELFF
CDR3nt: TGCGCCAGCAGCGGGATACTAGTTTCCGGGGAGCTGTTTTTT

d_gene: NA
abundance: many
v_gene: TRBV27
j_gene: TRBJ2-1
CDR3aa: CASDQAGKSYNEQFF
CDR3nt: TGTGCCAGCGACCAGGCCGGGAAGTCCTACAATGAGCAGTTCTTC

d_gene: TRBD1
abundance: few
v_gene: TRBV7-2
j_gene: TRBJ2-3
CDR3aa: CASSFDATGTDTQYF
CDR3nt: TGTGCCAGCAGCTTCGACGCGACAGGGACAGATACGCAGTATTTT

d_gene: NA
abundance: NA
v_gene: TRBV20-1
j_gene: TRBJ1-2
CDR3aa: CSARGQGHGYTF
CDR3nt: TGCAGTGCTAGAGGTCAGGGGCATGGCTACACCTTC

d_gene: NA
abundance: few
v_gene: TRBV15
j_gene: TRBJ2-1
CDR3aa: CATSRDLNRVVNEQFF
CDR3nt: TGTGCCACCAGCAGAGATTTAAACAGGGTAGTCAATGAGCAGTTCTTC